A selection of T cell receptor beta chains follows, all from one sample in a study of T-cell reconstitution after alpha-beta-depleted transplantation in children. TCRdb used MiXCR to reprocess the PCR reads, holding one entry per CDR3 protein. The sample includes about 110,000 distinct CDR3 sequences, roughly 6.1% of them seen just once. Source: PBMCs, mostly from graft donor cells, taken 360 days after TCRalphabeta/CD19-depleted stem cell transplant. The receptor set was obtained from a male patient aged 2 to 9 who had a stem cell transplant for acute lymphoblastic leukemia, so the T cells may come from the graft donor. CDR3s include the opening cysteine and the closing phenylalanine or tryptophan. The order of the fields is V gene, J gene, D gene, clone size, CDR3 DNA, CDR3 protein. The D gene is left open where the match is weak. The size field is filled for only some rows; it gives once, few, many or a size class.

TRBV28	TRBJ2-5	TRBD2	many	TGTGCCAGCAGTCCGGGACTAGCGGGAGAGACCCAGTACTTC	CASSPGLAGETQYF
TRBV5-1	TRBJ2-5	TRBD2	many	TGCGCCAGCAGCTTGGAAGGACTAGCGGGGCTGGGGGAGACCCAGTACTTC	CASSLEGLAGLGETQYF
TRBV7-9	TRBJ2-7	TRBD1	few	TGTGCCAGCAGCTTGACGGGACAGGGGGCCGTCTACGAGCAGTACTTC	CASSLTGQGAVYEQYF
TRBV7-3	TRBJ2-3	-	many	TGTGCCAGCAGCGCCGGACCGTTAGGCACAGATACGCAGTATTTT	CASSAGPLGTDTQYF
TRBV27	TRBJ1-3	-	few	TGTGCCAGCAGTTTATCCCCGCCGGGAGATCGAAACACCATATATTTT	CASSLSPPGDRNTIYF
TRBV6-2/TRBV6-3	TRBJ1-2	TRBD1	few	TGTGCCAGCAGTCGTTGGGACAGGGGTTCCTATGGCTACACCTTC	CASSRWDRGSYGYTF
TRBV20-1	TRBJ2-2	-	many	TGCAGTGTTTTGGCCGGAGAGGGCACCGGGGAGCTGTTTTTT	CSVLAGEGTGELFF
TRBV10-3	TRBJ2-7	TRBD2	many	TGTGCCATCAGTGAGGGCGGGAGCTCCTACGAGCAGTACTTC	CAISEGGSSYEQYF
TRBV6-5	TRBJ1-2	-	-	TGTGCCAGCAGTTACGCGGGCCGGGGCTACACCTTC	CASSYAGRGYTF
TRBV6-2/TRBV6-3	TRBJ2-7	-	few	TGTGCCAGCAGTTACGATGACGGGGCAGAGCAGTACTTC	CASSYDDGAEQYF
TRBV7-8	TRBJ1-2	-	-	TGTGCCAGCAGCTTAGATCGCAGGGCCCTTTATGGCTACACCTTC	CASSLDRRALYGYTF
TRBV12-3/TRBV12-4	TRBJ2-4	TRBD2	-	TGTACCTGCAGTTTAACTAGCGGGGGGGCGGGGACCAAAAACATTCAGTACTTC	CTCSLTSGGAGTKNIQYF
TRBV6-2/TRBV6-3	TRBJ2-7	TRBD1	few	TGTGCCAGCATCGCACAGGGGCTTGGCTTCTACGAGCAGTACTTC	CASIAQGLGFYEQYF
TRBV7-9	TRBJ2-1	TRBD2	many	TGTGCCAGCAGCTCTACTAGCGGGAATCGCAGTGAGCAGTTCTTC	CASSSTSGNRSEQFF
TRBV27	TRBJ2-3	-	many	TGTGCCAGCCTCAACTACAGGGTGGTAGATACGCAGTATTTT	CASLNYRVVDTQYF
TRBV11-1	TRBJ2-1	TRBD2	many	TGTGCCAGCAGCTCCAGGACTAGCGGAAATATTCGGGTGTTCTTC	CASSSRTSGNIRVFF
TRBV18	TRBJ2-7	-	-	TGTGCCAGCTCACCTGCTGACTCCTACGAGCAGTACTTC	CASSPADSYEQYF
TRBV7-2	TRBJ2-1	TRBD2	many	TGTGCCAGCAGCTTATATAGGACTAGCGGGAGTAATGAGCAGTTCTTC	CASSLYRTSGSNEQFF
TRBV4-2	TRBJ1-4	-	-	TGTGCCAGCCGGGAGGGCCCTGCAACTAATGAAAAACTGTTTTTT	CASREGPATNEKLFF
TRBV12-3/TRBV12-4	TRBJ1-2	TRBD1	many	TGTGCCAGCAGACAACCGGGACAGGATTATGGCTACACCTTC	CASRQPGQDYGYTF
TRBV6-5	TRBJ2-7	-	few	TGTGCCAGCAGTTCCGCTGCCTACGAGCAGTACTTC	CASSSAAYEQYF
TRBV7-3	TRBJ2-3	TRBD2	few	TGTGCCAGCCAGGCTAGCGGGCGCTCCAGCACAGATACGCAGTATTTT	CASQASGRSSTDTQYF